This T cell receptor beta chain was recorded in a study of blood T cell repertoires in COVID-19. The wider study: Acute and convalescent COVID-19 specimens originated in the United States, Italy and Spain. T cells, B-cell-depleted T cells, or PBMCs supplied cDNA or gDNA.

Original analysis: From reference gene primer amplification, estimates of nucleated cell counts were derived. TCRdb's copy holds only in-frame clones and misses some; the assay was immunoSEQ multiplex PCR. From that table come the V and J calls and clone size; the DNA was used to work out D and trimming. The table has 100,000 or so clones, 81% seen once. The CDR3 consists of 16 residues. The germline CDR1 and CDR2 sequences are SGHNT and YYREEE (reference sequence). The junction had 6 bases not matched to a gene; V was cut back by 4 bases and J by 6 bases. V usage is TRBV5-4 and J usage is TRBJ2-1, with 14 nucleotides matching TRBD2. This receptor was taken from a woman in her 70s with acute or convalescent COVID-19. The material sequenced was peripheral blood. In nucleotides, the CDR3 is TGTGCCAGCAGCCATGGACTAGCGGGGGGCTCCAATGAGCAGTTCTTC. Translated: CASSHGLAGGSNEQFF. The full variable domain, its missing parts supplied by reference TRBV5-4 and TRBJ2-1, is ETGVTQSPTHLIKTRGQQVTLRCSSQSGHNTVSWYQQALGQGPQFIFQYYREEENGRGNFPPRFSGLQFPNYSSELNVNALELDDSALYLCASSHGLAGGSNEQFFGPGTRLTVL.